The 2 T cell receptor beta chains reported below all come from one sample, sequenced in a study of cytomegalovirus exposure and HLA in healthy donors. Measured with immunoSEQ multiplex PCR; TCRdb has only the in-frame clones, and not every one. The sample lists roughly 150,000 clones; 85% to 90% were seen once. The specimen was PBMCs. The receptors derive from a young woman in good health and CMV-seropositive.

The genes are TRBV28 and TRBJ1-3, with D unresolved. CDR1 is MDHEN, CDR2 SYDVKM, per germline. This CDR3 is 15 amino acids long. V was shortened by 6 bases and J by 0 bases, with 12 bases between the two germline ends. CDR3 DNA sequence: TGTGCCAGCAGACGTTCAGGTAGCTCTGGAAACACCATATATTTT. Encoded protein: CASRRSGSSGNTIYF. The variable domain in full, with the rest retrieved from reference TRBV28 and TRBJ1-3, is DVKVTQSSRYLVKRTGEKVFLECVQDMDHENMFWYRQDPGLGLRLIYFSYDVKMKEKGDIPEGYSVSREKKERFSLILESASTNQTSMYLCASRRSGSSGNTIYFGEGSWLTVV.

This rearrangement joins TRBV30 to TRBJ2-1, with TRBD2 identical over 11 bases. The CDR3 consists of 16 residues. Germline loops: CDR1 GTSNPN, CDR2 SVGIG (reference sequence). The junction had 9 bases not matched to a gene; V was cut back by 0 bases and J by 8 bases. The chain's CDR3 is CAWSVLVGSGRDEQFF. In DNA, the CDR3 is TGTGCCTGGAGTGTACTCGTGGGTAGCGGGAGGGATGAGCAGTTCTTC.